Included here is one T cell receptor (beta chain) sequence, with context. This sample is part of a study of OX40 agonist ivuxolimab in advanced cancers. The V gene's germline CDR1 is MNHNY and CDR2 SVGAGI (reference sequence). V lost 7 bases, J lost 1 base, and 16 bases lay in between. The CDR3 spans 15 residues. Here immunoSEQ multiplex PCR was the method, and the copy in TCRdb shows in-frame clones only, minus some. The sample yields tens of thousands of clones, 84% seen once. V is TRBV6-6 and J is TRBJ1-2; weak D call: TRBD1 (6 bases). This TCR was recovered from an adult with an advanced solid tumor such as melanoma, head and neck, liver or kidney cancer. Specimen: CD4+ or CD8+ T cells sorted from blood, collected in a trial of the OX40 agonist ivuxolimab. The CDR3 DNA follows: TGTGCCAGCACGGAGAGGGGGGGACTTAACTATGGCTACACCTTC. Translated: CASTERGGLNYGYTF.